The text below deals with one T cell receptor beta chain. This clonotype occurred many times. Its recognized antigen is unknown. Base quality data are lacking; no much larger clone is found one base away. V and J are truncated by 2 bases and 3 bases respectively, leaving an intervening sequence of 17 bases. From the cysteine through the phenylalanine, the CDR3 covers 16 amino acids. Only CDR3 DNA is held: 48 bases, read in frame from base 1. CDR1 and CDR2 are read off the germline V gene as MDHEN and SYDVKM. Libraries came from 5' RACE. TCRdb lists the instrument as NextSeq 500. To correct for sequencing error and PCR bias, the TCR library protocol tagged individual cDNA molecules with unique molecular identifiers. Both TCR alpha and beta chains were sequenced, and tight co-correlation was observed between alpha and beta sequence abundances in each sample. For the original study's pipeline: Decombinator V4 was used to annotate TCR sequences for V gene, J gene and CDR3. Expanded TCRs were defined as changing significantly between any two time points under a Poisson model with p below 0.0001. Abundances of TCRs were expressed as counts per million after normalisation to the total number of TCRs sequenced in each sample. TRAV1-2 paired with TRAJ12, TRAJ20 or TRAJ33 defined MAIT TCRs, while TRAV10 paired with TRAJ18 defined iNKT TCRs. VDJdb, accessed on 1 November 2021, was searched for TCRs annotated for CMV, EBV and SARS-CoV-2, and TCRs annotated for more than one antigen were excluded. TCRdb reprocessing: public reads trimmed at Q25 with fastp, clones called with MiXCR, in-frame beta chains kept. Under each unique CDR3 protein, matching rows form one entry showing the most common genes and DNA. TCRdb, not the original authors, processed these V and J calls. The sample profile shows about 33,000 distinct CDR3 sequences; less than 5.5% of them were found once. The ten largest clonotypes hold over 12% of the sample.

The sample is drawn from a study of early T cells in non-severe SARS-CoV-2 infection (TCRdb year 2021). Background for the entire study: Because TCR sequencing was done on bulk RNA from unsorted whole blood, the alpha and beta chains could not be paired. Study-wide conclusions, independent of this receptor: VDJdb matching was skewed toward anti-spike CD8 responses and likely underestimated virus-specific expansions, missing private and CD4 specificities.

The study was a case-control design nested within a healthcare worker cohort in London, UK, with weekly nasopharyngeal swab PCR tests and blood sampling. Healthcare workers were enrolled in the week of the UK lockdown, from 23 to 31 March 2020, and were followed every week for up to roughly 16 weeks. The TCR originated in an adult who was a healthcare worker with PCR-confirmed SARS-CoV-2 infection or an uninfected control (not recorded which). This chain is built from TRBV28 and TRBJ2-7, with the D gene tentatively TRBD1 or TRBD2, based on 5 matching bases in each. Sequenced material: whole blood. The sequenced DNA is TGTGCCAGCAGTTTAGCCGGGGCAGGGCGAGGCTACGAGCAGTACTTC. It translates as CASSLAGAGRGYEQYF.